This TCR beta chain stems from a study of blood T cell repertoires in COVID-19. Study-wide background: Italy, Spain and the United States were the sources of the convalescent and acute COVID-19 samples. Sources were T cells, B-cell-depleted T cells, or PBMCs; the material itself was cDNA or gDNA.

Participants, about 18 to 90 years old, spanned about 26 US areas. Which cohort a participant joined came from the clinical history participants gave. V lost 1 base and J lost 1, with 9 bases in between. The CDR3 contains 15 residues. Per germline, CDR1 SGHNT and CDR2 YENEEA. The assay was immunoSEQ multiplex PCR, and TCRdb's table has in-frame clones only and misses some. The sample lists a few hundred thousand clones; nearly 90% were seen once. This chain uses TRBV11-3 with TRBJ2-3, with D tentatively TRBD2 (6 bases). The specimen was PBMCs or T cells enriched from blood (not recorded which). The sequence was obtained from a woman between 25 and 40 years old who had recovered from COVID-19. CDR3 bases: TGTGCCAGCAGCTTAGTCCCGGGAGGCACAGATACGCAGTATTTT. Amino acid sequence: CASSLVPGGTDTQYF. The whole variable domain, filled in from reference TRBV11-3 and TRBJ2-3, reads EAGVVQSPRYKIIEKKQPVAFWCNPISGHNTLYWYLQNLGQGPELLIRYENEEAVDDSQLPKDRFSAERLKGVDSTLKIQPAELGDSAVYLCASSLVPGGTDTQYFGPGTRLTVL.